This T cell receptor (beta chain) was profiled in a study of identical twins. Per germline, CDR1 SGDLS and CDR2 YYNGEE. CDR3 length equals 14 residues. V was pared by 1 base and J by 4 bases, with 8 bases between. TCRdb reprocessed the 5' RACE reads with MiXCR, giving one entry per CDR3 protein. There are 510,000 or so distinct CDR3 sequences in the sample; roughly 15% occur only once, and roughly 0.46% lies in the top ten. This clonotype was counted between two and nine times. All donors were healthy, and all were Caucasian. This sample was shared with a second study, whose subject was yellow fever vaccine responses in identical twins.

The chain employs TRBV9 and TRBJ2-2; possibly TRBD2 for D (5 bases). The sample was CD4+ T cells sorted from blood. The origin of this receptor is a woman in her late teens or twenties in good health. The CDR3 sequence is CASSVSGLTGELFF. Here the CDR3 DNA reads TGTGCCAGCAGCGTAAGCGGACTCACCGGGGAGCTGTTTTTT.